One and the same sample provided the 26 T cell receptor beta chains below, sequenced in a study of low-dose radiotherapy and immunotherapy resistance in tumors. Alpha and beta chains were covered, as first-strand cDNA relied on TRAV- and TRBV-specific primers. For amplifying TCRs, the PCR ran for about 19 cycles with Phusion, which was used together with a constant-region primer and the adapter on the V primers. TCRdb re-called the reads with MiXCR, one entry per CDR3 protein. The table lists approximately 42,000 distinct CDR3 sequences, less than 30% of them singletons. The time point is: after trial treatment. The treatment denotes: LDRT plus nivolumab, ipilimumab, low-dose cyclophosphamide and aspirin (RACIN trial). This specimen was PBMCs, taken after low-dose radiotherapy plus immunotherapy. These receptors all stem from a male donor with prostate cancer.

This clonotype has ten or more counts. The chain carries TRBV4-2 and TRBJ1-5, with D perhaps TRBD1 (6 bases). This CDR3 spans 16 amino acids. Germline V gene sequence: CDR1 LGHNA, CDR2 YNFKEQ. Trimming shortened V by 0 bases and J by 1 base, and 10 bases separated the two germline ends. CDR3: CASSQERGASNQPQHF. CDR3 coding DNA: TGTGCCAGCAGCCAAGAAAGGGGGGCGAGCAATCAGCCCCAGCATTTT.

The rearrangement joins TRBV24-1 to TRBJ2-5, with D uncertain. The V and J ends lost 1 base and 2 bases respectively, with 10 bases between them. Germline V lookup: CDR1 KGHDR, CDR2 SFDVKD. This CDR3 has 15 amino acids. DNA of the CDR3: TGTGCCACCAGTGATTTTGAGCAAGTACAAGAGACCCAGTACTTC. Its translation: CATSDFEQVQETQYF.

Ten or more counts support this clonotype. The rearrangement uses TRBV6-2 or TRBV6-3 and TRBJ1-2, with D possibly being TRBD1 (5 bases). This CDR3 is built from 19 residues. Between the trimmed V and J ends, which lost 5 bases and 4 bases, there was a span of 29 bases. Germline V gene sequence: CDR1 MNHEY, CDR2 SVGEGT. CDR3 amino acids: CASSEVGGQGMARVYGYTF. The CDR3 DNA follows: TGTGCCAGCAGTGAAGTGGGAGGGCAGGGAATGGCCCGAGTCTATGGCTACACCTTC.

This chain links TRBV5-1 with TRBJ1-5, with D possibly matching TRBD1 (5 bases). The CDR3 contains 15 residues. From germline, CDR1 is SGHRS and CDR2 YFSETQ. V lost 0 bases to trimming and J lost 3 bases, with 10 bases between them. The CDR3 region has the DNA TGCGCCAGCAGCTTGGAAGGGGCTGTCAATCAGCCCCAGCATTTT. Its protein product is CASSLEGAVNQPQHF.

This clonotype was detected only a few times. The rearrangement uses TRBV5-1 and TRBJ2-3; 7 bases match TRBD2. There are 14 residues in the CDR3. Germline assignment: CDR1 SGHRS and CDR2 YFSETQ. The V and J ends lost 3 bases and 0 bases, in that order; junction bases with no gene match: 1. CDR3 protein: CASSSGGSTDTQYF. The CDR3 coding sequence is TGCGCCAGCAGCTCGGGGGGAAGCACAGATACGCAGTATTTT.

This clonotype was detected many times. This chain links TRBV7-8 with TRBJ1-6, with 10 nucleotides matching TRBD1. V shed 1 base, J shed 10 bases, and the junction held 4 bases outside the gene matches. The CDR3 is made up of 15 amino acids. Germline V gives CDR1 SGHVS, CDR2 FQNEAQ. CDR3 protein: CASSLGTGGGSPLHF. The CDR3, as DNA: TGTGCCAGCAGCTTAGGGACAGGGGGTGGATCACCCCTCCACTTT.

In this sample, this clonotype turned up many times. V usage is TRBV6-1 and J usage is TRBJ1-5; 9 nucleotides match TRBD1. The CDR3 contains 16 residues. Germline trimming cut 4 bases from V and 7 bases from J; bases unmatched to any gene: 11. Germline CDR1 reads MNHNS; CDR2 reads SASEGT. The CDR3 nucleotides are TGTGCCAGCAGTGGCACAAAGGACAGGGGCCGGCAGCCCCAGCATTTT. This translates into CASSGTKDRGRQPQHF.

Many counts were recorded for this clonotype. This chain joins TRBV10-3 and TRBJ1-2, with a tentative D call TRBD1 (5 bases). The germline CDR1 and CDR2 sequences are ENHRY and SYGVKD. The V end lost 0 bases, the J end lost 3 bases, and 11 bases lay between the germline ends. This CDR3 has 15 amino acids. In DNA, the CDR3 is TGTGCCATCAGTGAGTCGCCAGGGTACGACTATGGCTACACCTTC. Translation gives CAISESPGYDYGYTF.

Concerning this clonotype itself: Only one base separates this from a far larger clonotype, so it likely reflects a read error. The chain links TRBV6-2 or TRBV6-3 to TRBJ2-7; TRBD2 matches at 9 bases. The CDR3 spans 17 residues. The germline V gene encodes CDR1 MNHEY and CDR2 SVGEGT. J was trimmed by 7 bases and V by 2 bases; bases with no gene match: 15. The CDR3 sequence is CASSYGSGGGARGEQYF. As DNA, the CDR3 is TGTGCCAGCAGTTACGGGTCTGGCGGGGGGGCTCGTGGAGAGCAGTACTTC.

On this clonotype itself: A far larger clone is off by one base, so a read error is likely. J is TRBJ1-1 and V is TRBV5-5; D is perhaps TRBD1 (5 bases). Trimming stripped 4 bases from V and 3 bases from J, with 10 bases between. Germline CDR1 is SGHKS and CDR2 is YYEKEE (reference sequence). The CDR3 has 13 residues. The CDR3, as DNA: TGTGCCAGCAGCCTAGGGGAGGACACTGAAGCTTTCTTT. Its protein is CASSLGEDTEAFF.

This clonotype occurred many times. The gene calls are TRBV5-1 and TRBJ2-6; TRBD1 matches at 7 bases. V trimming: 4 bases; J trimming: 3 bases; junction bases outside the gene matches: 16. This CDR3 has 19 residues. Germline CDR1 is SGHRS and CDR2 is YFSETQ. The CDR3 reads CASSDNPGQPSGGANVLTF. The CDR3, as DNA: TGCGCCAGCAGCGACAACCCGGGACAGCCCTCTGGTGGGGCCAACGTCCTGACTTTC.

This clonotype has a count of ten or more. The chain employs TRBV19 and TRBJ2-1, with 8 bases fitting TRBD1. This CDR3 contains 13 residues. Germline CDR1 reads LNHDA; CDR2 reads SQIVND (reference sequence). With V trimmed by 5 bases and J by 10 bases, 7 bases remained unmatched. CDR3 nucleotide sequence: TGTGCCAGTAGTCTCCCAGGGGGCAGGGAGCAGTTCTTC. Translating gives CASSLPGGREQFF.

The CDR3 loop reads CASSLRNWETQYF. As DNA, the CDR3 is TGTGCCAGCAGTTTACGGAATTGGGAGACCCAGTACTTC. The chain uses TRBV12-3 or TRBV12-4 and TRBJ2-5; D call uncertain. Trimming shortened V by 2 bases and J by 5 bases, and 9 bases separated the two germline ends. The CDR3 totals 13 residues.

This clonotype was observed at least ten times. V usage is TRBV28 and J usage is TRBJ1-6; TRBD1 is a possible D gene (5 bases). CDR1 is MDHEN and CDR2 is SYDVKM in the germline V gene. Trimming took off 4 bases at V and 7 bases at J, with 17 bases between the two ends. This CDR3 region has 16 residues. This chain's CDR3 is CASSSGLKDTNSPLHF. The CDR3 nucleotides are TGTGCCAGCAGTTCAGGTCTCAAGGACACCAATTCACCCCTCCACTTT.

This clonotype was counted many times. The rearrangement links TRBV12-3 or TRBV12-4 to TRBJ1-5; D may be TRBD1 (5 bases). Deletions cut 6 bases from V and 2 bases from J, with 8 bases between. The CDR3 is 13 residues long. The CDR3 bases are TGTGCCAGCAGGGGGACCGGCAATCAGCCCCAGCATTTT. Its protein product is CASRGTGNQPQHF.

V usage is TRBV12-3 or TRBV12-4 and J usage is TRBJ2-1; D possibly corresponds to TRBD1 (7 bases). The CDR3 length is 15 residues. V lost 3 bases and J lost 4, with 13 bases in between. CDR3 in amino acids: CASSLGRGVYNEQFF. In DNA, the CDR3 is TGTGCCAGCAGTTTGGGCAGGGGGGTATACAATGAGCAGTTCTTC.

The genes are TRBV5-1 and TRBJ2-7; D may be TRBD1 (6 bases). CDR3 size: 14 residues. Germline-derived CDR1 and CDR2 are SGHRS and YFSETQ. V shed 7 bases and J shed 4 bases, with 18 bases lying between them. CDR3 sequence (DNA): TGCGCCAGCGCAGACCGGGACACGCTTTACGAGCAGTACTTC. Translation gives CASADRDTLYEQYF.

This clonotype was observed at least ten times. This chain joins TRBV18 and TRBJ1-5; 7 bases map to TRBD1. Germline V gene data show CDR1 as KGHSH and CDR2 as LQKENI. Trimming removed 0 bases from V and 2 bases from J; junction bases left unmatched: 4. The CDR3 covers 16 residues. Here the CDR3 reads CASSPPGGGRNQPQHF. The CDR3 coding sequence is TGTGCCAGCTCACCACCGGGAGGGGGCCGCAATCAGCCCCAGCATTTT.

By its share, this clonotype is medium-sized. J is TRBJ2-2 and V is TRBV6-4, with D unclear. The CDR3 is 14 residues long. Trimming removed 0 bases from V and 2 bases from J, with 4 bases in between. CDR1 is MRHNA, CDR2 SNTAGT, per germline. CDR3 loop: CASSDSINTGELFF. CDR3 in DNA: TGTGCCAGCAGTGACTCTATTAACACCGGGGAGCTGTTTTTT.

This clonotype was seen ten or more times. CDR3 protein: CASSQERLAGVNEQFF. CDR3 DNA: TGTGCCAGCAGCCAAGAGCGCCTAGCGGGAGTCAATGAGCAGTTCTTC. The chain recombines TRBV3-1 with TRBJ2-1; 10 bases match TRBD2. The CDR3 is 16 residues long. V dropped 0 bases and J dropped 6; count of bases not matched to a gene: 5. Germline V gene lookup returns CDR1 LGHDT and CDR2 YNNKEL (reference sequence).

This clonotype was detected many times. The J gene is TRBJ2-7, the V gene TRBV12-3 or TRBV12-4; 7 bases map to TRBD2. This CDR3 contains 15 residues. J gave up 10 bases and V 2 bases, and 14 bases lay outside the gene matches. The CDR3 DNA reads as TGTGCCAGCAGTTTACTTATCAGGGAGGGGATGCGCCAGTACTTC. Its translation is CASSLLIREGMRQYF.

This clonotype was seen at least ten times. The chain couples TRBV5-6 to TRBJ2-1; 11 bases map to TRBD2. The CDR3 contains 16 residues. Unmatched junction bases numbered 10, after V lost 4 bases and J lost 7 bases. Germline V lookup: CDR1 SGHDT, CDR2 YYEEEE. CDR3 in DNA: TGTGCCAGCAGCGCGGAACTAGCGGGAGCTTTTAATGAGCAGTTCTTC. Its translation: CASSAELAGAFNEQFF.

This chain links TRBV7-3 with TRBJ2-2; 9 bases align to TRBD1. Per germline, CDR1 SGHTA and CDR2 FQGTGA. The CDR3 sequence is 14 residues long. V shed 5 bases, J shed 8 bases, and the junction held 6 bases outside the gene matches. The CDR3: CASSLTGGGGELFF. For the CDR3, the DNA is TGTGCCAGCAGCCTTACAGGGGGCGGTGGGGAGCTGTTTTTT. The entire variable domain, with the rest obtained from reference TRBV7-3 and TRBJ2-2, is as follows: GAGVSQTPSNKVTEKGKYVELRCDPISGHTALYWYRQSLGQGPEFLIYFQGTGAADDSGLPNDRFFAVRPEGSVSTLKIQRTERGDSAVYLCASSLTGGGGELFFGEGSRLTVL.

This clonotype has a handful of counts. CDR3 loop: CATSETQGNGQFF. The CDR3 nucleotides are TGTGCCACCAGTGAAACACAGGGGAACGGGCAGTTCTTC. This chain links TRBV24-1 with TRBJ2-1; 7 bases match TRBD1. The V and J ends lost 4 bases and 12 bases, in that order; junction bases with no gene match: 8. This CDR3 has 13 amino acids. The germline V gene has CDR1 KGHDR and CDR2 SFDVKD.

The chain couples TRBV15 to TRBJ2-1, with TRBD1 matching over 7 bases. This CDR3 has 14 residues. Trimming at V came to 3 bases and at J to 4 bases, leaving 3 bases not matched to a gene. Germline V gene lookup returns CDR1 LNHNV and CDR2 YYDKDF (reference sequence). CDR3 DNA: TGTGCCACCAGCAGCGGGACAGCTTACAATGAGCAGTTCTTC. Translated, it gives CATSSGTAYNEQFF.

This clonotype came up a few times. The chain recombines TRBV30 with TRBJ2-1; D is perhaps TRBD1 or TRBD2 (5 bases each). The germline V and J ends were trimmed by 2 bases and 0 bases, with 8 bases remaining between them. The germline CDR1 and CDR2 sequences are GTSNPN and SVGIG (reference sequence). The CDR3 contains 14 residues. The CDR3, as DNA: TGTGCCTGGAGTTCAGGGAGCTCCTACAATGAGCAGTTCTTC. Translated: CAWSSGSSYNEQFF.